This T cell receptor (beta chain) came from a study of blood T cell repertoires in COVID-19. Study in general: Samples taken during acute and convalescent COVID-19 were collected in the United States, Italy and Spain. T cells, B-cell-depleted T cells, or PBMCs supplied cDNA or gDNA.

The CDR3 runs 17 residues. The germline V gene has CDR1 SGHVS and CDR2 FQNEAQ. Trimming removed 5 bases from V and 2 bases from J, with 19 bases in between. Study processing details: Researchers report that nucleated cell counts were estimated from reference gene primer amplification. This table comes from immunoSEQ multiplex PCR, and its TCRdb copy is limited to in-frame clones, with some not included. That table is the source of V, J and clone size, and D and trimming were worked out from the DNA. The sample contains about 410,000 clones, roughly 89% of which appear only once. The source material was peripheral blood. The J gene is TRBJ2-1, the V gene TRBV7-8; weak D call: TRBD1 (6 bases). The TCR comes from a woman aged 25 to 39 with active or convalescent COVID-19. The chain's CDR3 is CASSVPYKDSAYNEQFF. CDR3 DNA: TGTGCCAGCAGCGTCCCATATAAGGACAGTGCCTACAATGAGCAGTTCTTC.